The text below deals with one T cell receptor beta chain. Antigen: not known. Sequencing was performed with immunoSEQ multiplex PCR; in TCRdb, only in-frame clones are kept and a portion is missing. There are about 1 million clones in the sample; 75% occur only once, and nearly 1.5% lies in the top ten. V gave up 7 bases and J gave up 8 bases, with 21 bases separating them. This CDR3 is built from 15 residues. Germline values: CDR1 SGHRS, CDR2 YFSETQ. The data originate from a study of shared clonotypes between healthy human individuals. Overall study findings and caveats: Read depth was anticipated to influence clonotype sharing among donors. Generation probabilities were higher for clonotypes shared across all four sorted-subset donors than for unshared ones.

What was sequenced was memory CD4+ T cells sorted from blood. The subset here: CD45RA-negative fraction. This TCR derives from a man younger than 35 in good health. This rearrangement joins TRBV5-1 to TRBJ1-4; maybe TRBD1 (5 bases). The CDR3 spells CASGNSGDPGEKLFF. CDR3 coding DNA: TGCGCCAGCGGCAATTCCGGGGACCCCGGGGAAAAACTGTTTTTT.